The entry below describes one T cell receptor (beta chain). Its antigen is unidentified. These data come from a study of OX40 agonist ivuxolimab in advanced cancers. Study overall: The dose-escalation cohort was about 83% male, with a mean age of 60 years, ranging about 23 to 90. Partial responses, seen in three patients, involved one hepatocellular carcinoma and two cutaneous melanomas.

Study-wide results and limits: Both CD4+ and CD8+ T cell populations in blood had undergone clonal expansion by week 6 at 0.1 to 3.0 mg/kg.

Germline V gene sequence: CDR1 MNHNS, CDR2 SASEGT. Trimming left V 7 bases short and J 4 bases short, with 15 bases between. The CDR3 length is 14 residues. The protocol was immunoSEQ multiplex PCR, while the TCRdb copy is restricted to in-frame clones and leaves out a portion. The sample carries about 79,000 clones, about 85% recorded once. The TCR sequence derives from an adult with an advanced solid tumor such as melanoma, head and neck, liver or kidney cancer. Specimen: CD4+ or CD8+ T cells sorted from blood, collected in a trial of the OX40 agonist ivuxolimab. The gene calls are TRBV6-1 and TRBJ2-3, with D perhaps TRBD1 (6 bases). The CDR3 bases are TGTGCCAGCACAAAAGGACAGTTTTCAGATACGCAGTATTTT. It yields the protein CASTKGQFSDTQYF.